The text below deals with one T cell receptor (beta chain). Antigen: not known. This sample stems from a study of T-cell memory formation after mild COVID-19. Study-level background: TCR clusters mostly belonged to single donors.

Study-wide findings and caveats: Cross-reactive memory apparently joined, as some responding clones appeared in pre-infection memory. Later expanders leaned CD4+, whereas day 15 to 85 contracting clones were balanced CD4/CD8.

The ends were cut back, 7 bases at V and 6 bases at J, with 15 bases in the middle. The CDR3 is 12 residues long. CDR1 is SQVTM and CDR2 is ANQGSEA in the germline V gene. It was 5'RACE with constant-segment primers that produced the TCR alpha and TCR beta cDNA libraries, which carried sample barcodes and UMIs. Via MiXCR, TCRdb re-called the 5' RACE reads, giving one row per CDR3 protein. The sample includes some 68,000 distinct CDR3 sequences, 15% to 20% of them seen just once. This receptor was obtained from an adult woman who had mild COVID-19 (a few samples of this study predate the infection). Cell type and time point are not known. Sequencing was done on a sample of PBMCs or a T cell subset sorted from them (not recorded which). The chain has TRBV29-1 and TRBJ1-1; D is ambiguous. The CDR3, as DNA: TGCAGCGCGTTGGCCCACGGTTCTGAAGCTTTCTTT. Protein sequence: CSALAHGSEAFF.